The rows below give T cell receptor beta chains drawn from one sample of a study of regulatory T cells in long-lasting Graves disease. TCRdb re-called the multiplex PCR reads through MiXCR, storing one row per CDR3 protein. The data show roughly 430,000 distinct CDR3 sequences, with over 20% seen just once and 13% to 15% held by the top ten. Sequencing used peripheral blood mononuclear cells (PBMCs), obtained when the disease was refractory, from a patient treated with antithyroid drugs. The receptors were sampled from a female donor with Graves disease. Both conserved end residues are part of each CDR3. Each record gives: clone size, D gene, J gene, V gene, CDR3 protein, CDR3 DNA. The D gene is left open where the match is weak. Some rows mark clone size as missing; the rest say once, few, many or name a class of expanded clone.

clone_size: many
d_call: NA
j_call: TRBJ2-5
v_call: TRBV20-1
cdr3_aa: CSASQETQYF
cdr3_nt: TGCAGTGCTAGCCAAGAGACCCAGTACTTC

clone_size: many
d_call: NA
j_call: TRBJ2-7
v_call: TRBV9
cdr3_aa: CASSPWGGEQYF
cdr3_nt: TGTGCCAGCAGCCCTTGGGGCGGAGAGCAGTACTTC

clone_size: NA
d_call: TRBD2
j_call: TRBJ2-7
v_call: TRBV5-5
cdr3_aa: CASSYTGTSGRANEQYF
cdr3_nt: TGTGCCAGCAGTTATACCGGGACTAGCGGGAGAGCCAACGAGCAGTACTTC

clone_size: many
d_call: TRBD1
j_call: TRBJ2-5
v_call: TRBV20-1
cdr3_aa: CSAVWTGGKGTQYF
cdr3_nt: TGCAGTGCTGTATGGACAGGGGGCAAAGGGACCCAGTACTTC

clone_size: few
d_call: TRBD2
j_call: TRBJ2-1
v_call: TRBV5-1
cdr3_aa: CASSYQAGGEQFF
cdr3_nt: TGCGCCAGCAGCTACCAAGCGGGAGGAGAGCAGTTCTTC

clone_size: few
d_call: NA
j_call: TRBJ1-1
v_call: TRBV5-1
cdr3_aa: CASSQTTGNTEAFF
cdr3_nt: TGCGCCAGCAGCCAAACCACCGGGAACACTGAAGCTTTCTTT

clone_size: NA
d_call: NA
j_call: TRBJ1-4
v_call: TRBV29-1
cdr3_aa: CSVEGGGMGEKLFF
cdr3_nt: TGCAGCGTTGAAGGCGGGGGAATGGGTGAAAAACTGTTTTTT

clone_size: few
d_call: TRBD1
j_call: TRBJ1-1
v_call: TRBV7-9
cdr3_aa: CASSLASGQGDFGAFF
cdr3_nt: TGTGCCAGCAGCTTAGCGTCGGGACAGGGAGATTTTGGAGCTTTCTTT

clone_size: many
d_call: NA
j_call: TRBJ2-7
v_call: TRBV20-1
cdr3_aa: CSAAGDSLYEQYF
cdr3_nt: TGCAGTGCCGCGGGGGACAGCCTCTACGAGCAGTACTTC

clone_size: NA
d_call: TRBD1
j_call: TRBJ2-3
v_call: TRBV6-5
cdr3_aa: CASSSDGTGSTDTQYF
cdr3_nt: TGTGCCAGCAGTTCGGACGGGACAGGGTCCACAGATACGCAGTATTTT

clone_size: NA
d_call: NA
j_call: TRBJ2-7
v_call: TRBV5-1
cdr3_aa: CASSPGQPIIKEGQYF
cdr3_nt: TGCGCCAGCAGCCCTGGACAGCCTATCATAAAGGAAGGGCAGTACTTC

clone_size: many
d_call: TRBD1
j_call: TRBJ2-7
v_call: TRBV2
cdr3_aa: CASSYDRGEQYF
cdr3_nt: TGTGCCAGCAGTTATGACAGGGGCGAGCAGTACTTC

clone_size: NA
d_call: NA
j_call: TRBJ2-5
v_call: TRBV5-1
cdr3_aa: CASSLSRGQTQYF
cdr3_nt: TGCGCCAGCAGCTTGTCCAGGGGACAGACCCAGTACTTC

clone_size: NA
d_call: TRBD2
j_call: TRBJ2-1
v_call: TRBV30
cdr3_aa: CAWSVLAGGPREQFF
cdr3_nt: TGTGCCTGGAGTGTACTAGCGGGAGGGCCTCGTGAGCAGTTCTTC

clone_size: many
d_call: NA
j_call: TRBJ1-1
v_call: TRBV6-1
cdr3_aa: CASSPYHTNTEAFF
cdr3_nt: TGTGCCAGCAGTCCCTATCATACGAACACTGAAGCTTTCTTT

clone_size: NA
d_call: TRBD2
j_call: TRBJ2-4
v_call: TRBV28
cdr3_aa: CASERSGTIAKNIQYF
cdr3_nt: TGTGCCAGCGAAAGAAGCGGGACCATAGCCAAAAACATTCAGTACTTC

clone_size: many
d_call: NA
j_call: TRBJ1-5
v_call: TRBV2
cdr3_aa: CASSGDQRGNQPQHF
cdr3_nt: TGTGCCAGCAGTGGGGACCAGAGGGGCAATCAGCCCCAGCATTTT

clone_size: few
d_call: TRBD1
j_call: TRBJ1-1
v_call: TRBV10-3
cdr3_aa: CAISEGQGATEAFF
cdr3_nt: TGTGCCATCAGTGAAGGACAGGGAGCCACTGAAGCTTTCTTT

clone_size: NA
d_call: NA
j_call: TRBJ1-1
v_call: TRBV9
cdr3_aa: CASSARWGGHTEAFF
cdr3_nt: TGTGCCAGCAGTGCCCGGTGGGGGGGGCACACTGAAGCTTTCTTT

clone_size: many
d_call: NA
j_call: TRBJ1-6
v_call: TRBV28
cdr3_aa: CASSLRAGETSPLHF
cdr3_nt: TGTGCCAGCAGTTTAAGGGCAGGGGAAACTTCACCCCTCCACTTT

clone_size: few
d_call: NA
j_call: TRBJ1-1
v_call: TRBV20-1
cdr3_aa: CSARDYRGGDTEAFF
cdr3_nt: TGCAGTGCTAGAGATTATCGGGGGGGGGACACTGAAGCTTTCTTT

clone_size: NA
d_call: NA
j_call: TRBJ2-1
v_call: TRBV28
cdr3_aa: CASSPPTRGNEQFF
cdr3_nt: TGTGCCAGCAGCCCGCCGACCCGAGGCAATGAGCAGTTCTTC

clone_size: NA
d_call: TRBD1
j_call: TRBJ1-2
v_call: TRBV28
cdr3_aa: CASSKMWTGVNYGYTF
cdr3_nt: TGTGCCAGCAGTAAAATGTGGACAGGGGTTAACTATGGCTACACCTTC

clone_size: NA
d_call: NA
j_call: TRBJ2-6
v_call: TRBV27
cdr3_aa: CASSLFGGGANVLTF
cdr3_nt: TGTGCCAGCAGTTTATTCGGAGGGGGGGCCAACGTCCTGACTTTC

clone_size: few
d_call: TRBD2
j_call: TRBJ2-2
v_call: TRBV6-2/TRBV6-3
cdr3_aa: CASSEMTGTISPGELFF
cdr3_nt: TGTGCCAGCAGTGAGATGACCGGGACTATCAGTCCCGGGGAGCTGTTTTTT

clone_size: NA
d_call: NA
j_call: TRBJ2-3
v_call: TRBV2
cdr3_aa: CASRGSGEDTDTQYF
cdr3_nt: TGTGCCAGCAGGGGAAGTGGGGAGGACACAGATACGCAGTATTTT

clone_size: NA
d_call: TRBD2
j_call: TRBJ2-7
v_call: TRBV20-1
cdr3_aa: CSARDGTSGSMYEQYF
cdr3_nt: TGCAGTGCTAGGGATGGGACTAGCGGGAGTATGTACGAGCAGTACTTC

clone_size: many
d_call: NA
j_call: TRBJ1-1
v_call: TRBV6-1
cdr3_aa: CASSEAPYWGHTEAFF
cdr3_nt: TGTGCCAGCAGTGAAGCCCCTTATTGGGGGCACACTGAAGCTTTCTTT

clone_size: many
d_call: NA
j_call: TRBJ2-2
v_call: TRBV28
cdr3_aa: CASSFQGRATGELFF
cdr3_nt: TGTGCCAGCAGTTTCCAGGGAAGGGCCACCGGGGAGCTGTTTTTT

clone_size: NA
d_call: TRBD1
j_call: TRBJ1-2
v_call: TRBV18
cdr3_aa: CASLATGSTNGYTF
cdr3_nt: TGTGCCAGCTTAGCGACAGGGTCGACGAATGGCTACACCTTC

clone_size: few
d_call: NA
j_call: TRBJ2-2
v_call: TRBV4-1
cdr3_aa: CASSQDRRYFRTSNTGELFF
cdr3_nt: TGCGCCAGCAGCCAAGATCGTAGGTACTTTAGGACGTCGAACACCGGGGAGCTGTTTTTT

clone_size: once
d_call: TRBD1
j_call: TRBJ2-3
v_call: TRBV7-2
cdr3_aa: CASSLGQAGGDTQYF
cdr3_nt: TGTGCCAGCAGCTTAGGACAGGCAGGGGGAGATACGCAGTATTTT

clone_size: NA
d_call: TRBD2
j_call: TRBJ2-3
v_call: TRBV2
cdr3_aa: CASAGSGSPDTQYF
cdr3_nt: TGTGCCAGCGCGGGAAGCGGGAGCCCAGATACGCAGTATTTT

clone_size: NA
d_call: TRBD1
j_call: TRBJ2-2
v_call: TRBV6-5
cdr3_aa: CASSYSTGATNSGELFF
cdr3_nt: TGTGCCAGCAGTTACTCGACAGGGGCCACGAACTCCGGGGAGCTGTTTTTT

clone_size: few
d_call: NA
j_call: TRBJ1-3
v_call: TRBV12-5
cdr3_aa: CASALSGSGNTIYF
cdr3_nt: TGTGCTAGTGCTCTTTCCGGGTCTGGAAACACCATATATTTT

clone_size: few
d_call: NA
j_call: TRBJ1-6
v_call: TRBV5-1
cdr3_aa: CASSLFGQRSSYNSPLHF
cdr3_nt: TGCGCCAGCAGCTTGTTTGGACAGCGGAGCTCCTATAATTCACCCCTCCACTTT

clone_size: many
d_call: NA
j_call: TRBJ2-7
v_call: TRBV12-3/TRBV12-4
cdr3_aa: CASSLGYYEQYF
cdr3_nt: TGTGCCAGCAGTTTGGGCTACTACGAGCAGTACTTC

clone_size: few
d_call: NA
j_call: TRBJ2-2
v_call: TRBV24-1
cdr3_aa: CATISTSNTGELFF
cdr3_nt: TGTGCCACCATATCCACTTCGAACACCGGGGAGCTGTTTTTT

clone_size: many
d_call: NA
j_call: TRBJ2-7
v_call: TRBV5-1
cdr3_aa: CASSTGTYEQYF
cdr3_nt: TGTGCCAGCAGTACCGGTACCTACGAGCAGTACTTC

clone_size: many
d_call: NA
j_call: TRBJ1-1
v_call: TRBV12-3/TRBV12-4
cdr3_aa: CASSLTTGLGTEAFF
cdr3_nt: TGTGCCAGCAGTTTAACCACAGGGTTGGGCACTGAAGCTTTCTTT

clone_size: few
d_call: TRBD2
j_call: TRBJ2-1
v_call: TRBV2
cdr3_aa: CASSETSSGNEQFF
cdr3_nt: TGTGCCAGCAGTGAGACTAGCTCAGGCAATGAGCAGTTCTTC

clone_size: many
d_call: NA
j_call: TRBJ1-2
v_call: TRBV28
cdr3_aa: CASSLGAGHYGYTF
cdr3_nt: TGTGCCAGCAGTTTAGGCGCAGGACACTATGGCTACACCTTC

clone_size: NA
d_call: NA
j_call: TRBJ2-1
v_call: TRBV7-8
cdr3_aa: CASSLESGFDNEQFF
cdr3_nt: TGTGCCAGCAGCTTAGAGTCAGGGTTCGACAATGAGCAGTTCTTC

clone_size: many
d_call: NA
j_call: TRBJ2-6
v_call: TRBV5-5
cdr3_aa: CASSLGGTGANVLTF
cdr3_nt: TGTGCCAGCAGCTTGGGGGGGACCGGGGCCAACGTCCTGACTTTC

clone_size: many
d_call: NA
j_call: TRBJ2-7
v_call: TRBV7-3
cdr3_aa: CASSSDSGPYEQYF
cdr3_nt: TGTGCCAGCAGCTCGGACAGTGGACCTTACGAGCAGTACTTC

clone_size: few
d_call: NA
j_call: TRBJ2-6
v_call: TRBV20-1
cdr3_aa: CSARRDTHSGANVLTF
cdr3_nt: TGCAGTGCTAGGCGGGACACTCACTCTGGGGCCAACGTCCTGACTTTC

clone_size: NA
d_call: NA
j_call: TRBJ2-5
v_call: TRBV28
cdr3_aa: CASRLMGKTQYF
cdr3_nt: TGTGCCAGCAGACTCATGGGAAAGACCCAGTACTTC

clone_size: many
d_call: NA
j_call: TRBJ2-2
v_call: TRBV29-1
cdr3_aa: CSVSRGPTGELFF
cdr3_nt: TGCAGCGTTTCCCGGGGACCGACCGGGGAGCTGTTTTTT

clone_size: many
d_call: NA
j_call: TRBJ2-2
v_call: TRBV28
cdr3_aa: CASSLVTPTSTRVITGELFF
cdr3_nt: TGTGCCAGCAGTTTAGTTACCCCCACTAGCACGAGGGTCATCACCGGGGAGCTGTTTTTT

clone_size: many
d_call: NA
j_call: TRBJ2-7
v_call: TRBV12-3/TRBV12-4
cdr3_aa: CASSSQHYEQYF
cdr3_nt: TGTGCCAGCTCTTCTCAGCACTACGAGCAGTACTTC

clone_size: many
d_call: NA
j_call: TRBJ1-5
v_call: TRBV18
cdr3_aa: CASSPGGNQPQHF
cdr3_nt: TGTGCCAGCAGCCCGGGGGGCAATCAGCCCCAGCATTTT

clone_size: NA
d_call: NA
j_call: TRBJ1-2
v_call: TRBV30
cdr3_aa: CACMTEPGYGYTF
cdr3_nt: TGTGCCTGTATGACAGAACCCGGCTATGGCTACACCTTC

clone_size: NA
d_call: NA
j_call: TRBJ2-2
v_call: TRBV15
cdr3_aa: CATSRDSIGAVNTGELFF
cdr3_nt: TGTGCCACCAGCAGAGATTCGATTGGGGCGGTGAACACCGGGGAGCTGTTTTTT

clone_size: many
d_call: NA
j_call: TRBJ2-7
v_call: TRBV2
cdr3_aa: CASNQEGGIYEQYF
cdr3_nt: TGTGCCAGCAATCAAGAGGGAGGAATCTACGAGCAGTACTTC